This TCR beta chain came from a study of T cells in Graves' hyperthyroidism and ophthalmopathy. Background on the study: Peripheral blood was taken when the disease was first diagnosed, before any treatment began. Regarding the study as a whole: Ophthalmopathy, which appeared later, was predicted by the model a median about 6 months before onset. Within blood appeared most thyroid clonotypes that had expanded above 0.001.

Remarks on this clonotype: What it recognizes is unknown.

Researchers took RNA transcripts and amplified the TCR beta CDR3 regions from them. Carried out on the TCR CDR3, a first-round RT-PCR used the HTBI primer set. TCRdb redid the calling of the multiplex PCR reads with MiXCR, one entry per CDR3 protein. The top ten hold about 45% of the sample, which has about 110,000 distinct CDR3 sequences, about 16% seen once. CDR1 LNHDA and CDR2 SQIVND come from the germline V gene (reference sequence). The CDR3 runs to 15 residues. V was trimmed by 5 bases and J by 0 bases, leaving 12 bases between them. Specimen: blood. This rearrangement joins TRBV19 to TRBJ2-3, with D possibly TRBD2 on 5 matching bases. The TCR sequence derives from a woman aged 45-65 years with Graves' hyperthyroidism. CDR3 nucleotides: TGTGCCAGTAGTGGCCGAGTAGCGAGCACAGATACGCAGTATTTT. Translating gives CASSGRVASTDTQYF.